This T cell receptor beta chain was captured by sequencing in a study of blood T cell repertoires in COVID-19. Per the original data handling: Nucleated cell number was recorded as an estimate derived from reference gene primer amplification. This table comes from immunoSEQ multiplex PCR, and its TCRdb copy is limited to in-frame clones, with some not included. V and J calls and clone size come straight from that table; D and trimming were deduced from the DNA. The sample consists of 200,000 to 250,000 clones, approximately 80% of them appearing once. The receptor comes from a woman over 75 with active or convalescent COVID-19. Sequencing used peripheral blood.

CDR3: CASKPGQASAEAFF. In DNA form, the CDR3 reads TGTGCCAGCAAACCTGGACAGGCTTCCGCTGAAGCTTTCTTT. The chain recombines TRBV2 with TRBJ1-1, with 7 bases aligning to TRBD1. The CDR3 extends over 14 amino acids. Trimming took 7 bases from V and 6 from J; bases not matched to a gene: 11. Germline V gene sequence: CDR1 SNHLY, CDR2 FYNNEI.